The sequence of this T cell receptor (beta chain) was determined in a study of shared clonotypes between healthy human individuals. Study-wide context: Three men and a couple of women, aged 18 to 49, were donors. Study-level points and caveats: Despite large depth, sorted-subset datasets appeared incompletely sequenced.

For this clone: The antigen is unknown.

Approximately 220 ng DNA, around 30,000 T cell genomes, went into each sorted-subset replicate PCR. Assay used: immunoSEQ multiplex PCR; TCRdb lists only in-frame clones, some missing. The sample consists of roughly 1 million clones, around 82% of them appearing once. Trimming left V 3 bases short and J 7 bases short, with 16 bases between. CDR1 and CDR2 from the germline V gene are MDHEN and SYDVKM. CDR3 length equals 14 residues. This receptor was obtained from a man between 18 and 29 years old in good health. Some clones in this sample may be carry-over from other donors' samples. Sequenced: memory CD4+ T cells from PBMCs. Subset in this sample: CD45RA-negative fraction. The V and J genes are TRBV28 and TRBJ2-7; D might be TRBD2 (6 bases). The CDR3 sequence: CASSLSGASREQYF. In DNA, the CDR3 is TGTGCCAGCAGTTTGTCGGGAGCGTCGCGGGAGCAGTACTTC.